The next 30 T cell receptor beta chains were all read from a single sample in a study of a mutant IDH1 vaccine in newly diagnosed glioma. These receptors' antigens are unknown. Documented time point: week 35, safety follow-up. A single vaccine dose contained 300 ug of mutant IDH1 20-mer peptide, and topical imiquimod was used with it. Sequenced by immunoSEQ multiplex PCR; TCRdb stores in-frame clones only, minus some. The table lists some 42,000 clones, about 83% of them singletons, with 5.1% in the top ten. Sequenced here: PBMCs, sampled from a glioma patient whose treatment included an IDH1 peptide vaccine. These receptors were collected from a woman aged 50 to 65 with glioma.

The chain combines TRBV4-3 with TRBJ2-1; 8 nucleotides line up with TRBD1. Germline lookup yields CDR1 LGHNA and CDR2 YSLEER. V trimming: 2 bases; J trimming: 2 bases; junction bases outside the gene matches: 2. This CDR3 region has 15 residues. The CDR3 DNA reads TGCGCCAGCAGCCAACCGGGACAGGCCTACAATGAGCAGTTCTTC. Amino acid sequence: CASSQPGQAYNEQFF.

The chain links TRBV5-6 to TRBJ2-4; D not resolved. V lost 1 base to trimming and J lost 0 bases, with 5 bases between them. The germline CDR1 and CDR2 sequences are SGHDT and YYEEEE. The CDR3 loop spans 14 amino acids. CDR3 DNA: TGTGCCAGCAGCTTGTGGACAGCCAAAAACATTCAGTACTTC. It encodes CASSLWTAKNIQYF. The complete variable domain, with remaining parts taken from reference TRBV5-6 and TRBJ2-4, reads DAGVTQSPTHLIKTRGQQVTLRCSPKSGHDTVSWYQQALGQGPQFIFQYYEEEERQRGNFPDRFSGHQFPNYSSELNVNALLLGDSALYLCASSLWTAKNIQYFGAGTRLSVL.

J is TRBJ1-2 and V is TRBV7-9; the D is unclear. V shed 1 base and J shed 5 bases, with 20 bases lying between them. The CDR3 is made up of 17 amino acids. Germline lookup yields CDR1 SEHNR and CDR2 FQNEAQ (reference sequence). The CDR3 protein is CASSLDGDLADLYGYTF. The CDR3 bases are TGTGCCAGCAGCTTAGATGGAGATCTCGCGGACCTATATGGCTACACCTTC.

The chain's CDR3 is CASSSGLPTDTQYF. The DNA of the CDR3 is TGTGCCAGCAGCTCGGGACTCCCCACAGATACGCAGTATTTT. The chain links TRBV7-7 to TRBJ2-3, with a weak D call TRBD2 (6 bases). This CDR3 contains 14 residues. The germline V gene has CDR1 SSHAT and CDR2 FNYEAQ (reference sequence). V was clipped by 4 bases and J by 2 bases, with 10 bases between them.

V is TRBV9 and J is TRBJ2-5; D is ambiguous. The CDR3 consists of 14 residues. V lost 0 bases to trimming and J lost 1 base, with 7 bases between them. Germline V gene sequence: CDR1 SGDLS, CDR2 YYNGEE. The CDR3 sequence is CASSVAAGQETQYF. DNA for the CDR3: TGTGCCAGCAGCGTAGCCGCTGGCCAAGAGACCCAGTACTTC.

The chain is built from TRBV6-5 and TRBJ1-2; D is undetermined. The V gene lost 2 bases and the J gene lost 6 bases, with 13 bases spanning the gap. This CDR3 contains 14 residues. From germline, CDR1 is MNHEY and CDR2 SVGAGI. CDR3 sequence reads: CASSYHPERNGYTF. CDR3 DNA sequence: TGTGCCAGCAGTTACCATCCAGAGAGAAATGGCTACACCTTC.

CDR3 in amino acids: CASRGDRGQSSPLHF. In DNA, the CDR3 is TGTGCCAGCCGGGGGGACAGGGGGCAATCTTCACCCCTCCACTTT. The rearrangement joins TRBV6-1 to TRBJ1-6; 12 bases are a match to TRBD1. The CDR3 extends over 15 amino acids. The ends lost 8 bases at V and 9 bases at J; junction bases unmatched: 8. Per the germline V gene, CDR1 is MNHNS and CDR2 is SASEGT.

V and J are TRBV18 and TRBJ2-1, with D tentatively TRBD1 (5 bases). V lost 1 base and J lost 6, with 19 bases in between. CDR3 length: 17 amino acids. Looked up from germline, CDR1 is KGHSH and CDR2 is LQKENI. The DNA of the CDR3 is TGTGCCAGCTCACCACAGTCTTCGTGGGCAGGGCCCAATGAGCAGTTCTTC. Its translation is CASSPQSSWAGPNEQFF. Drawing the rest from reference TRBV18 and TRBJ2-1, the complete variable domain is NAGVMQNPRHLVRRRGQEARLRCSPMKGHSHVYWYRQLPEEGLKFMVYLQKENIIDESGMPKERFSAEFPKEGPSILRIQQVVRGDSAAYFCASSPQSSWAGPNEQFFGPGTRLTVL.

The count of this clone is one. J is TRBJ1-1 and V is TRBV5-1; a weak D match, TRBD1 (6 bases). Looked up from germline, CDR1 is SGHRS and CDR2 is YFSETQ. Deletions cut 0 bases from V and 11 bases from J, with 23 bases between. The CDR3 runs to 16 residues. The CDR3 is CASSLELRQEGSGAFF. The CDR3, as DNA: TGCGCCAGCAGCTTGGAGTTGAGACAGGAGGGTTCGGGGGCTTTCTTT.

The chain recombines TRBV4-1 with TRBJ1-1; a weak D match, TRBD1 (6 bases). Germline values: CDR1 MGHRA, CDR2 YSYEKL. This CDR3 is built from 15 residues. V lost 4 bases and J lost 4, with 16 bases in between. Here the CDR3 reads CASSRGGGLGTEAFF. The CDR3 nucleotides read TGCGCCAGCAGCCGGGGCGGGGGCTTGGGCACTGAAGCTTTCTTT.

The genes are TRBV6-5 and TRBJ1-6; no clear D. Germline CDR1 reads MNHEY; CDR2 reads SVGAGI. CDR3 length equals 14 residues. V was cut by 2 bases and J by 8 bases, with 10 bases left in between. The CDR3 region is CASSYATDDSPLHF. CDR3 in DNA: TGTGCCAGCAGTTACGCGACGGACGATTCACCCCTCCACTTT.

This chain joins TRBV30 and TRBJ2-3; 7 bases align to TRBD1. Trimming at V came to 1 base and at J to 0 bases, leaving 7 bases not matched to a gene. The CDR3 spans 16 residues. Germline-derived CDR1 and CDR2 are GTSNPN and SVGIG (reference sequence). The CDR3 nucleotides read TGTGCCTGGAGTGGACAGGGCACCCTTAGCACAGATACGCAGTATTTT. Translating gives CAWSGQGTLSTDTQYF.

The gene calls are TRBV20-1 and TRBJ1-1, with D tentatively TRBD1 (5 bases). In germline, CDR1 is DFQATT, CDR2 SNEGSKA (reference sequence). V lost 1 base, J lost 9 bases, and 9 bases lay in between. The CDR3 totals 11 residues. CDR3 loop: CSARVTVQAFF. The CDR3 DNA sequence: TGCAGTGCTAGAGTGACAGTCCAAGCTTTCTTT.

CDR3 protein: CASRRHEGYEQYF. The CDR3, as DNA: TGCGCCAGCAGGAGGCATGAGGGCTACGAGCAGTACTTC. J is TRBJ2-7 and V is TRBV5-1, with a weak D call TRBD2 (5 bases). Trimming removed 5 bases from V and 3 bases from J, with 12 bases in between. The CDR3 has 13 residues. Germline loops: CDR1 SGHRS, CDR2 YFSETQ.

The chain links TRBV4-3 to TRBJ1-6; no definite D call. Germline CDR1 and CDR2: LGHNA and YSLEER. The CDR3 contains 13 residues. V shed 5 bases and J shed 6 bases, with 8 bases lying between them. CDR3 in amino acids: CASSSDFNSPLHF. DNA of the CDR3: TGCGCCAGCAGCTCGGACTTTAATTCACCCCTCCACTTT.

The V and J genes are TRBV4-1 and TRBJ2-3; D not certain. Germline CDR1 is MGHRA and CDR2 is YSYEKL. This CDR3 contains 13 residues. Trimming shortened V by 0 bases and J by 5 bases, and 6 bases separated the two germline ends. CDR3 DNA sequence: TGCGCCAGCAGCCAAGACCAGAAAGATACGCAGTATTTT. Translation: CASSQDQKDTQYF.

A remark on this clone: The germline gene is not matched at one end of the junction; a read error may be the cause. The chain uses TRBV28 and TRBJ2-2; D unresolved. Germline values: CDR1 MDHEN, CDR2 SYDVKM. The CDR3 length is 14 residues. CDR3 residues: CASTRQSGVGELFF. CDR3 DNA sequence: TGTGCTAGCACCCGCCAATCGGGCGTCGGGGAGCTGTTTTTT.

The rearrangement links TRBV7-8 to TRBJ1-1; no firm D call. Germline CDR1 reads SGHVS; CDR2 reads FQNEAQ. The germline V and J ends were trimmed by 1 base and 11 bases, with 11 bases remaining between them. The CDR3 sequence is 12 residues long. As DNA, the CDR3 is TGTGCCAGCAGCTTAGAGAGTCCTCGGGCTTTCTTT. This sequence encodes CASSLESPRAFF.

This clone was counted between two and nine times. The genes are TRBV6-5 and TRBJ1-1; D gene uncertain. CDR1 and CDR2 (germline): MNHEY, SVGAGI. The CDR3 runs 11 residues. V dropped 8 bases and J dropped 1 base, with 5 bases sitting between them. The CDR3 coding sequence is TGTGCCAGCGCGAGGAACACTGAAGCTTTCTTT. Translating it yields CASARNTEAFF.

The genes are TRBV7-8 and TRBJ2-3; D might be TRBD2 (5 bases). V was clipped by 1 base and J by 5 bases, with 7 bases between them. This CDR3 comprises 13 residues. Germline CDR1 SGHVS, CDR2 FQNEAQ. The CDR3 region has the DNA TGTGCCAGCAGCTTAGACCGGGGAGATACGCAGTATTTT. Protein product: CASSLDRGDTQYF.

The gene calls are TRBV5-6 and TRBJ1-2; 7 bases fit TRBD1. Trimming cost V 0 bases and J 8 bases; bases outside gene matches: 7. CDR3 size: 14 residues. Germline V lookup: CDR1 SGHDT, CDR2 YYEEEE. CDR3 sequence: CASSLARGAGGYTF. In nucleotides, the CDR3 is TGTGCCAGCAGCTTGGCCAGGGGGGCAGGGGGCTACACCTTC. Full variable domain (rest looked up from reference TRBV5-6 and TRBJ1-2): DAGVTQSPTHLIKTRGQQVTLRCSPKSGHDTVSWYQQALGQGPQFIFQYYEEEERQRGNFPDRFSGHQFPNYSSELNVNALLLGDSALYLCASSLARGAGGYTFGSGTRLTVV.

The chain couples TRBV6-5 to TRBJ1-1; 8 bases map to TRBD1. The CDR3 length is 13 residues. The V segment lost 2 bases and the J segment 9 bases; nucleotides outside the gene matches: 5. Germline V gives CDR1 MNHEY, CDR2 SVGAGI. The CDR3 sequence: CASSYQRQGKAFF. CDR3 nucleotide sequence: TGTGCCAGCAGTTACCAGCGACAGGGGAAAGCTTTCTTT.

This clone has just a few counts. The gene calls are TRBV6-4 and TRBJ1-6; no firm D call. There are 14 residues in the CDR3. Trimming pared 0 bases from V and 7 bases from J, leaving 7 bases between. The germline gives CDR1 MRHNA, CDR2 SNTAGT. CDR3 nucleotide sequence: TGTGCCAGCAGTGACTCTTTGGGGAATTCACCCCTCCACTTT. Protein sequence: CASSDSLGNSPLHF.

This rearrangement joins TRBV5-1 to TRBJ1-2, with a weak D call TRBD1 (5 bases). With 4 bases removed from V and 0 bases from J, the gap between germline ends came to 13 bases. There are 15 residues in the CDR3. Germline assignment: CDR1 SGHRS and CDR2 YFSETQ. The CDR3 here is CASSRETGANYGYTF. CDR3 coding DNA: TGCGCCAGCAGCAGAGAAACAGGAGCTAACTATGGCTACACCTTC.

The V and J genes are TRBV14 and TRBJ1-5; possibly TRBD1 for D (5 bases). Germline CDR1 and CDR2: SGHDN and FVKESK. The CDR3 covers 14 residues. V gave up 8 bases and J gave up 2 bases, with 13 bases separating them. CDR3 nucleotides: TGTGCCAGCGGGGGGACCGGATGCAATCAGCCCCAGCATTTT. Amino acids: CASGGTGCNQPQHF.

The chain combines TRBV5-4 with TRBJ2-7, with a possible D match to TRBD1 (6 bases). V was pared by 4 bases and J by 4 bases, with 15 bases between. The V gene's germline CDR1 is SGHNT and CDR2 YYREEE (reference sequence). The CDR3 length is 14 residues. The CDR3 DNA sequence: TGTGCCAGCAGCCGGGCTGGGGGCACGTACGAGCAGTACTTC. This sequence encodes CASSRAGGTYEQYF.

The V and J genes are TRBV19 and TRBJ1-1; TRBD1 might be the D (5 bases). Trimming stripped 5 bases from V and 2 bases from J, with 15 bases between. CDR3 length: 15 amino acids. CDR1 and CDR2 from the germline V gene are LNHDA and SQIVND (reference sequence). CDR3 nucleotide sequence: TGTGCCAGTAGTCCCCGGGCGGGGGAAAACACTGAAGCTTTCTTT. Its protein product is CASSPRAGENTEAFF.

The V call is TRBV9, the J call TRBJ1-4, with D unresolved. Germline lookup yields CDR1 SGDLS and CDR2 YYNGEE. The CDR3 spans 14 residues. Trimming pared 3 bases from V and 4 bases from J, leaving 10 bases between. As DNA, the CDR3 is TGTGCCAGCAGCGCCCGACCGGTTAATGAAAAACTGTTTTTT. This translates into CASSARPVNEKLFF.

V gene TRBV2 combines with J gene TRBJ2-5, with D tentatively TRBD2 (6 bases). This CDR3 region has 12 residues. CDR1 and CDR2 (germline): SNHLY, FYNNEI. Deletions cut 3 bases from V and 11 bases from J, with 13 bases between. Here the CDR3 reads CASSEGGLVQYF. CDR3 bases: TGTGCCAGCAGTGAGGGGGGTCTAGTTCAGTACTTC.

A single count supports this clone. The chain is built from TRBV27 and TRBJ2-3, with 8 bases lining up with TRBD1. CDR3 size: 15 residues. Germline loops: CDR1 MNHEY, CDR2 SMNVEV (reference sequence). J lost 7 bases, V lost 5 bases, and 11 bases had no gene match. CDR3: CASSIRPGQGNTQYF. CDR3 bases: TGTGCCAGCAGTATTCGCCCCGGACAGGGAAATACGCAGTATTTT.